The 17 T cell receptor beta chains below were found in one sample sequenced in a study of early T cells in non-severe SARS-CoV-2 infection. TCRdb fed the 5' RACE reads into MiXCR, producing one record per CDR3 protein. The table lists about 110,000 distinct CDR3 sequences, 9% to 13% of them singletons. Sequencing was carried out using whole blood. These receptors were taken from an adult who was a healthcare worker with PCR-confirmed SARS-CoV-2 infection or an uninfected control (not recorded which).

This clonotype appeared a few times. This rearrangement joins TRBV12-5 to TRBJ2-7, with 11 bases that match TRBD1. Trimming removed 2 bases from V and 1 base from J; junction bases left unmatched: 7. Per germline, CDR1 LGHNT and CDR2 FRNRAP. CDR3 length: 17 residues. The CDR3 region has the DNA TGTGCTAGTGGTTTGCCACCTGGGGACAGGGGGTCCTACGAGCAGTACTTC. It codes for CASGLPPGDRGSYEQYF.

The gene calls are TRBV12-3 or TRBV12-4 and TRBJ1-2; D might be TRBD1 (6 bases). Trimming pared 6 bases from V and 0 bases from J, leaving 17 bases between. The CDR3 totals 16 residues. CDR3 sequence: CASRRRPGDTNYGYTF. The CDR3 nucleotides are TGTGCCAGCAGAAGGAGGCCAGGGGATACTAACTATGGCTACACCTTC.

This clonotype was recorded at least ten times. The V gene is TRBV20-1, the J gene TRBJ1-2, with a possible D match to TRBD1 (5 bases). This CDR3 contains 15 residues. The ends were cut back, 1 base at V and 6 bases at J, with 18 bases in the middle. Germline V gene lookup returns CDR1 DFQATT and CDR2 SNEGSKA (reference sequence). CDR3 residues: CSARVSFRDLNGYTF. CDR3 in DNA: TGCAGTGCTAGAGTCTCCTTCAGGGATCTGAATGGCTACACCTTC.

The chain uses TRBV10-3 and TRBJ2-2; 7 nucleotides line up with TRBD2. The germline V gene encodes CDR1 ENHRY and CDR2 SYGVKD. V dropped 8 bases and J dropped 2; count of bases not matched to a gene: 8. The CDR3 runs 15 residues. The CDR3 spells CAIGVASGNTGELFF. CDR3 sequence (DNA): TGTGCCATCGGTGTCGCTAGCGGCAACACCGGGGAGCTGTTTTTT.

V is TRBV10-3 and J is TRBJ1-6, with 7 bases lining up with TRBD1. The CDR3 spans 14 residues. Per the germline V gene, CDR1 is ENHRY and CDR2 is SYGVKD. The V gene end was trimmed by 4 bases and the J gene end by 9 bases; junction bases not matched to a gene: 6. The CDR3 DNA sequence: TGTGCCATCAGTGCGGAACAGGGGTTTTCACCCCTCCACTTT. Translated, it gives CAISAEQGFSPLHF.

The chain links TRBV7-9 to TRBJ2-3, with D unresolved. Germline loops: CDR1 SEHNR, CDR2 FQNEAQ (reference sequence). The CDR3 is 14 amino acids. Trimming removed 3 bases at V and 4 bases at J, with 11 bases between. CDR3 in DNA: TGTGCCAGCAGCTTTGGACCTGGAGCAGATACGCAGTATTTT. Translation: CASSFGPGADTQYF.

This clonotype was observed many times. V gene TRBV12-3 or TRBV12-4 combines with J gene TRBJ1-2; no clear D gene. Trimming took 6 bases from V and 8 from J, leaving 16 bases between them. The CDR3 contains 13 residues. The DNA for the CDR3 is TGTGCCAGCAGCCCGTCGAGGGCGGAGGGCTACACCTTC. Translation: CASSPSRAEGYTF.

This clonotype was seen repeatedly, ten times or more. Here the CDR3 reads CASSQGLGPYEQYF. Written as DNA, the CDR3 is TGTGCCAGCAGCCAAGGTCTGGGACCCTACGAGCAGTACTTC. This chain links TRBV4-2 with TRBJ2-7; the D call may be TRBD1 or TRBD2 (5 bases each). The V and J ends lost 1 base and 2 bases respectively, with 9 bases between them. The CDR3 sequence is 14 residues long. The germline V gene encodes CDR1 LGHNA and CDR2 YNFKEQ.

This clonotype was picked up a small number of times. The chain couples TRBV9 to TRBJ2-3; TRBD2 matches at 9 bases. The V gene's germline CDR1 is SGDLS and CDR2 YYNGEE. The CDR3 covers 16 residues. J was trimmed by 3 bases and V by 0 bases; bases with no gene match: 5. CDR3 protein: CASSVGASGATDTQYF. CDR3 nucleotide sequence: TGTGCCAGCAGCGTAGGGGCTAGCGGGGCGACAGATACGCAGTATTTT. Supplemented by reference TRBV9 and TRBJ2-3, the full variable domain reads DSGVTQTPKHLITATGQRVTLRCSPRSGDLSVYWYQQSLDQGLQFLIQYYNGEERAKGNILERFSAQQFPDLHSELNLSSLELGDSALYFCASSVGASGATDTQYFGPGTRLTVL.

About this clonotype itself: A much larger clone differs from this one at a single base, so this may be a read error. Because the CDR3 is missing its conserved closing phenylalanine or tryptophan, this is likely a read error. This chain connects TRBV7-3 to TRBJ2-7; no definite D call. The CDR3 has 13 residues. Trimming stripped 3 bases from V and 6 bases from J, with 12 bases between. Germline-derived CDR1 and CDR2 are SGHTA and FQGTGA. Here the CDR3 reads CASSFGYSSEQYL. CDR3 DNA: TGTGCCAGCAGCTTTGGATACTCCAGCGAGCAGTACCTC.

The sample holds many counts of this clonotype. This chain connects TRBV11-2 to TRBJ2-2; the match to TRBD1 covers 10 bases. The CDR3 extends over 15 amino acids. Germline-derived CDR1 and CDR2 are SGHAT and FQNNGV. V lost 3 bases to trimming and J lost 5 bases; unmatched junction nucleotides: 3. Written as DNA, the CDR3 is TGTGCCAGCAGCTTCGGGACAGGGGTTACCGGGGAGCTGTTTTTT. Its protein product is CASSFGTGVTGELFF. The full variable domain, with the rest looked up from reference TRBV11-2 and TRBJ2-2, is EAGVAQSPRYKIIEKRQSVAFWCNPISGHATLYWYQQILGQGPKLLIQFQNNGVVDDSQLPKDRFSAERLKGVDSTLKIQPAKLEDSAVYLCASSFGTGVTGELFFGEGSRLTVL.

In this sample, this clonotype turned up many times. The genes are TRBV5-4 and TRBJ2-7; 8 nucleotides match TRBD1. Germline CDR1 and CDR2: SGHNT and YYREEE (reference sequence). The CDR3 consists of 15 residues. The J segment lost 3 bases and the V segment lost 0 bases, leaving 5 bases of the junction unmatched. The CDR3 coding sequence is TGTGCCAGCAGCTTGGGCCGGACAGGGAGCTACGAGCAGTACTTC. Encoded protein: CASSLGRTGSYEQYF.

This clonotype showed up just a few times. The chain carries TRBV7-6 and TRBJ1-5, with D hard to call. V dropped 6 bases and J dropped 3 bases, with 15 bases sitting between them. The CDR3 length is 15 residues. CDR1 and CDR2 from the germline V gene are SGHVS and FNYEAQ. In DNA form, the CDR3 reads TGTGCCAGCAGTCTAGGGCCGGGTTCCAATCAGCCCCAGCATTTT. Translation gives CASSLGPGSNQPQHF.

The V gene is TRBV14, the J gene TRBJ1-1, with no clear D. CDR3 length equals 13 residues. V lost 4 bases and J 4 bases, leaving 10 bases between the germline ends. Germline values: CDR1 SGHDN, CDR2 FVKESK. The CDR3 protein is CASSRAHGTEAFF. CDR3 DNA: TGTGCCAGCAGCCGGGCCCACGGCACTGAAGCTTTCTTT.

This clonotype was seen a handful of times. Here the CDR3 DNA reads TGTGCCAGTTCCTACGAGCAGTACTTC. It encodes CASSYEQYF. The chain combines TRBV19 with TRBJ2-7; no clear D gene. V lost 8 bases and J lost 1, with 0 bases in between. The CDR3 runs 9 residues. Germline V gene sequence: CDR1 LNHDA, CDR2 SQIVND (reference sequence).

The sample holds many counts of this clonotype. This chain connects TRBV6-2 or TRBV6-3 to TRBJ1-1; possibly TRBD1 for D (5 bases). The CDR3 spans 13 residues. V lost 5 bases, J lost 4 bases, and 11 bases lay in between. Germline V lookup: CDR1 MNHEY, CDR2 SVGEGT. This chain's CDR3 is CASSRADSTEAFF. The CDR3 DNA sequence: TGTGCCAGCAGTAGGGCCGACAGCACTGAAGCTTTCTTT.

The table lists this clonotype with a few counts. The gene calls are TRBV9 and TRBJ2-1; 12 bases are a match to TRBD2. Trimming took 4 bases from V and 6 from J; bases not matched to a gene: 5. Germline CDR1 and CDR2: SGDLS and YYNGEE. The CDR3 runs to 15 residues. The CDR3 bases are TGTGCCAGCAGCCAGCTAGCGGGGGGGATCAATGAGCAGTTCTTC. Translated, it gives CASSQLAGGINEQFF.